A few counts support the clone carrying this T cell receptor beta chain. Regions amplified from RNA transcripts were the TCR beta CDR3 regions. The TCR CDR3 was amplified in a first-round RT-PCR using the HTBI primer set. TCRdb fed the multiplex PCR reads into MiXCR, producing one record per CDR3 protein. The table has approximately 530,000 distinct CDR3 sequences, less than 20% seen once. The data were taken from a study of T cells in Graves' hyperthyroidism and ophthalmopathy. V gave up 8 bases and J gave up 6 bases, with 13 bases separating them. CDR3 length equals 13 residues. The sequencing input was blood. The receptor comes from a middle-aged man with Graves' ophthalmopathy. This chain uses TRBV12-3 or TRBV12-4 with TRBJ2-2, with TRBD2 as a possible D gene (5 bases). The CDR3 DNA sequence: TGTGCCAGCTACGGGGATAGGGCCGGGGAGCTGTTTTTT. This codes for CASYGDRAGELFF.